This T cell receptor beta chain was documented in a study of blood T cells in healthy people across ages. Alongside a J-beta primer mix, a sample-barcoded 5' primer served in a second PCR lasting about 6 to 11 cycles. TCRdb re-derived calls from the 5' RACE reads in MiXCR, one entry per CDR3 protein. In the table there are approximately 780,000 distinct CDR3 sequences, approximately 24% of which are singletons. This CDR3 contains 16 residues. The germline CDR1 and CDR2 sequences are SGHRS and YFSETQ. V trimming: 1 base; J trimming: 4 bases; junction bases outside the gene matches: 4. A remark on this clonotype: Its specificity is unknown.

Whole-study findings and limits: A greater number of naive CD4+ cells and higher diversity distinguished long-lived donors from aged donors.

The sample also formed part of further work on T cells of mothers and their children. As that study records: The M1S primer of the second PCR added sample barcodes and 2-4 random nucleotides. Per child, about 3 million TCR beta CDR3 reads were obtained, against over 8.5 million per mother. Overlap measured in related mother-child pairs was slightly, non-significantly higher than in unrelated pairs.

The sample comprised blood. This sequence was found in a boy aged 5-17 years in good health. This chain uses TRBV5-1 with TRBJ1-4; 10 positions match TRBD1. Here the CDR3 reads CASSLSTGGGNEKLFF. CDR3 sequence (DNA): TGCGCCAGCAGCTTGTCGACAGGGGGCGGTAATGAAAAACTGTTTTTT.